This TCR beta chain was retrieved from a study of HIV-infected patients and healthy controls. General study points: HIV-associated CDR3 frequencies dropped significantly during therapy; CMV-associated ones, mostly rising, changed nonsignificantly.

Whole blood was used without fractionation, so all unsorted peripheral T cells were included. RNA came from roughly 2.3 ml of peripheral blood. Reverse transcription used around 500 ng RNA and constant-region primers for alpha and beta. Using multiplexing indices, alpha and beta chain libraries were generated apart by chain-specific third strand synthesis. Using its own MiXCR run on the 5' RACE reads, TCRdb lists one record per CDR3 protein. The sample shows about 11,000 distinct CDR3 sequences, roughly 5% of them seen only once. V trimming: 7 bases; J trimming: 2 bases; junction bases outside the gene matches: 1. The CDR3 is 12 amino acids. The germline CDR1 and CDR2 sequences are SNHLY and FYNNEI. This clonotype ranks as medium-sized (0.01 to 0.1%). Its target is not known.

The chain is built from TRBV2 and TRBJ2-5, with TRBD2 matching over 7 bases. This receptor was obtained from an adult in good health. The sequenced material came from blood. The CDR3 here is CASNGGQETQYF. CDR3 nucleotides: TGTGCCAGCAACGGGGGGCAAGAGACCCAGTACTTC.